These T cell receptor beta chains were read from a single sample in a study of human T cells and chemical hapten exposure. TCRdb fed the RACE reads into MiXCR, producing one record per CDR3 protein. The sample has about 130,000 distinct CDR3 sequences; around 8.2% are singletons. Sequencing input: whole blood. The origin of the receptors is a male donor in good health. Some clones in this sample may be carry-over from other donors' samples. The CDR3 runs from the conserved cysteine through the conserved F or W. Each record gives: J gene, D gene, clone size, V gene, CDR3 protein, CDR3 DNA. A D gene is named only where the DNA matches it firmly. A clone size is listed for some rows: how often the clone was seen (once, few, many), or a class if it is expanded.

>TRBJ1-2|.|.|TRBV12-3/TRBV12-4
CASSPNLLANYGYTF
TGTGCCAGCAGTCCTAACTTGCTCGCTAACTATGGCTACACCTTC
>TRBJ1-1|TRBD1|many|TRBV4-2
CASSQEGTENTEAFF
TGTGCCAGCAGCCAAGAAGGGACAGAGAACACTGAAGCTTTCTTT
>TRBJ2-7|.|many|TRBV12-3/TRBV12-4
CASTHAGNLYEQYF
TGTGCCAGCACCCATGCAGGGAATCTCTACGAGCAGTACTTC
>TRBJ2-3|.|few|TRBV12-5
CASGLVLRARGNLARSPDTQYF
TGTGCTAGTGGTTTGGTACTCAGGGCTAGGGGGAACCTAGCACGGTCGCCAGATACGCAGTATTTT
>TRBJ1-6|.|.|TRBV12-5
CASGLGQSSYNSPLHF
TGTGCTAGTGGTTTGGGACAGAGCTCCTATAATTCACCCCTCCACTTT
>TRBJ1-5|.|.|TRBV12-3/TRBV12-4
CASSLDNSVRGFSNQPQHF
TGTGCCAGCAGTTTGGACAATTCAGTCCGGGGCTTTAGCAATCAGCCCCAGCATTTT
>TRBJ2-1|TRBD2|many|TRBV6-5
CASSYSVEGTSYNEQFF
TGTGCCAGCAGTTACTCGGTAGAGGGGACTAGCTACAATGAGCAGTTCTTC
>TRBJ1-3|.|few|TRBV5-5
CASSTPTGLGGDTIYF
TGTGCCAGCAGCACCCCGACGGGTCTCGGAGGAGACACCATATATTTT
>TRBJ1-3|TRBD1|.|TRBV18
CASFPPGQGHSGNTIYF
TGTGCCAGCTTCCCTCCGGGACAGGGCCACTCTGGAAACACCATATATTTT
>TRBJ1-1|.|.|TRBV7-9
CASSPQSGANAEAFF
TGTGCCAGCAGCCCCCAGTCGGGGGCGAACGCTGAAGCTTTCTTT
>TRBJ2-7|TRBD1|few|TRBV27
CASSSDRGPIYEQYF
TGTGCCAGCAGTTCGGACAGGGGGCCAATCTACGAGCAGTACTTC
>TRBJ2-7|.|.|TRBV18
CASSAGANYEQYF
TGTGCCAGCTCGGCAGGGGCGAACTACGAGCAGTACTTC
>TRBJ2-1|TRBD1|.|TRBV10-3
CAISDPRDSRFSYNEQFF
TGTGCCATCAGTGACCCCCGGGACAGTAGATTCTCCTACAATGAGCAGTTCTTC
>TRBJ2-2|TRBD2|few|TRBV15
CATSRELAGPNTGELFF
TGTGCCACCAGCAGAGAACTAGCGGGGCCTAACACCGGGGAGCTGTTTTTT
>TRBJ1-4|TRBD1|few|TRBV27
CASSSLPGQGRTNEKLFF
TGTGCCAGCAGTTCGCTCCCGGGACAGGGCCGGACTAATGAAAAACTGTTTTTT
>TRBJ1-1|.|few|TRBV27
CASSSPTRGTEAFF
TGTGCCAGCAGTTCCCCAACAAGGGGAACTGAAGCTTTCTTT
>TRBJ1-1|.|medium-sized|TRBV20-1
CSARVSDTEAFF
TGCAGTGCTAGAGTCTCGGACACTGAAGCTTTCTTT
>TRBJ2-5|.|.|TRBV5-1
CASSPAKIGETQYF
TGCGCCAGCAGCCCTGCCAAGATCGGAGAGACCCAGTACTTC
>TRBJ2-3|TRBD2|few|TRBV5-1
CASRRWTSGTDTQYF
TGCGCCAGCAGGAGGTGGACTAGCGGCACAGATACGCAGTATTTT
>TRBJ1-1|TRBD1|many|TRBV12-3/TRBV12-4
CASSPKGQGLNTEAFF
TGTGCCAGCAGTCCCAAGGGACAGGGCTTGAACACTGAAGCTTTCTTT
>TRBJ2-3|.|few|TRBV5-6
CASSLVREWVDTQYF
TGTGCCAGCAGCTTGGTTCGGGAGTGGGTAGATACGCAGTATTTT
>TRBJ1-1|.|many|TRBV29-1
CSVANRAMNTEAFF
TGCAGCGTGGCTAACAGGGCAATGAACACTGAAGCTTTCTTT
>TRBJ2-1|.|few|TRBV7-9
CASSLAPGNEQFF
TGTGCCAGCAGCTTAGCGCCGGGGAATGAGCAGTTCTTC
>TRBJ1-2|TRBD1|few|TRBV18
CASSLGTGGRDGYTF
TGTGCCAGCTCCCTTGGGACAGGGGGCCGAGATGGCTACACCTTC
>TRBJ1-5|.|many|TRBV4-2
CASSREVDSNQPQHF
TGTGCCAGCAGCAGGGAGGTGGATAGCAATCAGCCCCAGCATTTT
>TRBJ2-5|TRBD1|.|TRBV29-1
CSVAPYTGARETQYF
TGCAGCGTTGCCCCCTATACAGGGGCGCGAGAGACCCAGTACTTC
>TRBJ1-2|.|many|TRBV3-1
CASSRGGGADGYTF
TGTGCCAGCAGCCGGGGGGGGGGCGCGGATGGCTACACCTTC
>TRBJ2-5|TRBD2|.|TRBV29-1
CSAGRLAGEGETQYF
TGCAGCGCCGGACGACTAGCGGGAGAGGGTGAGACCCAGTACTTC
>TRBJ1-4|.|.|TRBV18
CASSLRSGYNEKLFF
TGTGCCAGCTCACTTCGTTCCGGGTATAATGAAAAACTGTTTTTT
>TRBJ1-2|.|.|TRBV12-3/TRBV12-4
CASQLDASQGGYTF
TGTGCCAGCCAGCTGGATGCGAGCCAGGGTGGCTACACCTTC
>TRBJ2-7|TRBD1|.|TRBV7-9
CASSTGQGLSYEQYF
TGTGCCAGCAGCACCGGACAGGGGCTATCCTACGAGCAGTACTTC
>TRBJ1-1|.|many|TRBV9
CASSVEPGAGNTEAFF
TGTGCCAGCAGCGTGGAACCGGGGGCAGGGAACACTGAAGCTTTCTTT
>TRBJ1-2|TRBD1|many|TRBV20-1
CSAMTGEYGYTF
TGCAGTGCTATGACAGGGGAATATGGCTACACCTTC
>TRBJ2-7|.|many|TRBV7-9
CASSSPYEQYF
TGTGCCAGCAGCTCCCCGTACGAGCAGTACTTC
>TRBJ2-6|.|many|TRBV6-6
CASSYRGANVLTF
TGTGCCAGCAGTTACCGGGGGGCCAACGTCCTGACTTTC
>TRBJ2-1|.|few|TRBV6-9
CASSPTGGGDEQFF
TGTGCCAGCAGCCCTACTGGAGGGGGGGATGAGCAGTTCTTC
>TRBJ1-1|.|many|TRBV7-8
CASSSSGLGISNTEAFF
TGTGCCAGCAGCTCCTCCGGGCTAGGGATTTCGAACACTGAAGCTTTCTTT
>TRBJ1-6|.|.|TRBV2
CASSEIEVTSSYNSPLHF
TGTGCCAGCAGTGAAATCGAGGTTACAAGCTCCTATAATTCACCCCTCCACTTT
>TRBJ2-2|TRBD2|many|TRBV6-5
CASSYGGDTGELFF
TGTGCCAGCAGTTATGGGGGGGACACCGGGGAGCTGTTTTTT
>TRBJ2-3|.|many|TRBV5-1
CASSLQKGADTQYF
TGCGCCAGCAGCTTGCAAAAGGGGGCAGATACGCAGTATTTT
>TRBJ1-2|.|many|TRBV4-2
CASSQGEQGYGYTF
TGTGCCAGCAGCCAAGGGGAACAGGGATATGGCTACACCTTC
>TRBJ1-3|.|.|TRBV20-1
CSARGWSARGDTIYF
TGCAGTGCTAGAGGATGGTCAGCTCGTGGGGACACCATATATTTT
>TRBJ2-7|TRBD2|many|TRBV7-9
CASSSGTSGSYEQYF
TGTGCCAGCAGCTCCGGGACTAGCGGCTCCTACGAGCAGTACTTC
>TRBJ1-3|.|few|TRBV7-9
CASSIWGLSGNTIYF
TGTGCCAGCTCAATCTGGGGCCTCTCTGGAAACACCATATATTTT
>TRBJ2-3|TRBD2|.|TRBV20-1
CSESSGGNTDTQYF
TGCAGTGAGTCTAGCGGGGGGAACACAGATACGCAGTATTTT
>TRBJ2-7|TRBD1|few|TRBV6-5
CASSYYKGASYEQYF
TGTGCCAGCAGTTACTATAAGGGGGCTTCCTACGAGCAGTACTTC
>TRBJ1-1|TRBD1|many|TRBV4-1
CASSQDRGMNTEAFF
TGCGCCAGCAGCCAGGACAGGGGGATGAACACTGAAGCTTTCTTT
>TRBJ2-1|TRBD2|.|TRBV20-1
CSASASGTVNEQFF
TGCAGTGCTAGCGCTAGCGGAACAGTCAATGAGCAGTTCTTC
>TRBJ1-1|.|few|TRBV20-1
CSASVQLNTEAFF
TGCAGTGCTAGCGTGCAGTTAAACACTGAAGCTTTCTTT
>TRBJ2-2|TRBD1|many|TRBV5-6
CASSPVPGQGYSGELFF
TGTGCCAGCAGCCCCGTCCCGGGACAGGGGTACTCCGGGGAGCTGTTTTTT
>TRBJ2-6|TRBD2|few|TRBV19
CASSRGLAGSAGANVLTF
TGTGCCAGTAGTAGAGGACTAGCGGGATCCGCTGGGGCCAACGTCCTGACTTTC
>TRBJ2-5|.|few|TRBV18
CASSPYRVEKTQYF
TGTGCCAGCTCACCATACAGGGTGGAGAAGACCCAGTACTTC
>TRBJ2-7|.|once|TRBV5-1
CASSLKLQTYEQYF
TGCGCCAGCAGCTTGAAGCTACAAACCTACGAGCAGTACTTC
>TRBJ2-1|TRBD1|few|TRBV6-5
CASSLRGLTYNEQFF
TGTGCCAGCAGTCTCAGGGGGCTCACCTACAATGAGCAGTTCTTC
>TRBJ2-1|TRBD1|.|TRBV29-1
CSVVRDRGINEQFF
TGCAGCGTCGTCCGGGACAGGGGGATCAATGAGCAGTTCTTC
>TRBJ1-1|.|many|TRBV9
CASSPGTAGWGMNTEAFF
TGTGCCAGCAGCCCCGGTACAGCAGGGTGGGGAATGAACACTGAAGCTTTCTTT
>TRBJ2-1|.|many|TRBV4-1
CASSQDRANEQFF
TGCGCCAGCAGCCAAGACAGGGCCAATGAGCAGTTCTTC